The clone carrying this TCR beta chain was recorded many times. The antigen is unknown. This library used roughly 0.4 ug RNA and molecular barcoded adaptors spanning alpha/delta and beta/gamma chains. TCRdb re-analysed the reads in MiXCR, keeping a single row per CDR3 protein. The sample carries tens of thousands of distinct CDR3 sequences, more than 20% recorded once. These data belong to a study of read filtering for tumor transcriptome and immune sequencing. Bone marrow was sampled from every patient at the time of active disease. General study results and limits: The sorted CD138-negative fraction was a mixed bone marrow immune population, not purified T cells. In IR-seq, single-read clonotypes were around 85% of clonotypes but around 3.4% of reads.

The sequenced material came from a population of CD138-negative cells sorted from bone marrow. This TCR was recovered from a donor aged 40 or older with multiple myeloma.

CDR3 sequence: CASSPSGDGQYF. The CDR3 nucleotides read TGTGCCAGCTCACCAAGCGGCGATGGGCAGTACTTC. This rearrangement joins TRBV18 to TRBJ2-7; the D gene is possibly TRBD2 (5 bases). CDR3 length equals 12 residues. Germline V CDR1 and CDR2: KGHSH, LQKENI. V was trimmed by 2 bases and J by 9 bases, leaving 11 bases between them.